The clone carrying this T cell receptor (beta chain) was observed a handful of times. A far larger clone is a single base away, which makes a read error likely. The sample carries other DNA sequences with the same CDR3. The method was immunoSEQ multiplex PCR; TCRdb's version includes in-frame clones alone and lacks a portion of them. This sample has 450,000 to 500,000 clones, with more than 65% found just once. Germline assignment: CDR1 GTSNPN and CDR2 SVGIG (reference sequence). CDR3 size: 14 residues. This sample was taken from a study of shared clonotypes between healthy human individuals. The sample was PBMCs. The sequence derives from a middle-aged woman in good health. Some clones in this sample may be carry-over from other donors' samples. This rearrangement joins TRBV30 to TRBJ2-5; the D gene is possibly TRBD2 (6 bases). The CDR3 region is CAWRDWRARGTQYF. The CDR3 nucleotides are TGTGCATGGAGGGATTGGAGGGCTCGAGGGACCCAGTACTTC.